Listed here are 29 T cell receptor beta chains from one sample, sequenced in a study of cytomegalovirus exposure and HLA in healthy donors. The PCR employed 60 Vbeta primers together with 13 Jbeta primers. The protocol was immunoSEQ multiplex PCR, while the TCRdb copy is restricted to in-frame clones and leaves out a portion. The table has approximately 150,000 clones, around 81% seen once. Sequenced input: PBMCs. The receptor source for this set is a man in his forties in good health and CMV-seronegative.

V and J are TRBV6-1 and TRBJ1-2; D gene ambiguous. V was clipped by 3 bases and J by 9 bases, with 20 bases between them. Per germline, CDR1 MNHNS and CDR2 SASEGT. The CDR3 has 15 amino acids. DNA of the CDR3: TGTGCCAGCAGTGAGCGCGGCAGCTCCTCCTCAAGCTACACCTTC. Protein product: CASSERGSSSSSYTF.

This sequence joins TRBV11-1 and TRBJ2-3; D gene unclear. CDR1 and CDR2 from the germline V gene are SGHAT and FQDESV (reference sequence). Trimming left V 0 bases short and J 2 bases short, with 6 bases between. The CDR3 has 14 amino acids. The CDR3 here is CASSLAQDTDTQYF. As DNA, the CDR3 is TGTGCCAGCAGCTTAGCACAAGACACAGATACGCAGTATTTT.

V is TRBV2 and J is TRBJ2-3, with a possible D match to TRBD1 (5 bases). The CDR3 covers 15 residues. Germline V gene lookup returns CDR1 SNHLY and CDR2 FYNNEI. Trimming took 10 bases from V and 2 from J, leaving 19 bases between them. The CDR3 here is CATLRQAGFTDTQYF. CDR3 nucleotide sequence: TGTGCCACCCTGCGCCAGGCAGGGTTCACAGATACGCAGTATTTT. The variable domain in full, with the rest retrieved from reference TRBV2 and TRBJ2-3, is EPEVTQTPSHQVTQMGQEVILRCVPISNHLYFYWYRQILGQKVEFLVSFYNNEISEKSEIFDDQFSVERPDGSNFTLKIRSTKLEDSAMYFCATLRQAGFTDTQYFGPGTRLTVL.

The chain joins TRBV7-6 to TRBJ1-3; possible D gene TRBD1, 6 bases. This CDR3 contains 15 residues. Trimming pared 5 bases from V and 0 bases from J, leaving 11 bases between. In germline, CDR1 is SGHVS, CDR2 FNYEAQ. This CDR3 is CASSRTESSGNTIYF. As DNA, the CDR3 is TGTGCCAGCAGCCGGACAGAGAGCTCTGGAAACACCATATATTTT.

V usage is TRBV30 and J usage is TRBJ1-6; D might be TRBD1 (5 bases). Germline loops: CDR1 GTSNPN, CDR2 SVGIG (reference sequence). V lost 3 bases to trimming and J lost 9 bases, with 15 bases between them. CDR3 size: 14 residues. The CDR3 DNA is TGTGCCTGGAGCCGTCGCGGGACTGCTTCACCCCTCCACTTT. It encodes CAWSRRGTASPLHF.

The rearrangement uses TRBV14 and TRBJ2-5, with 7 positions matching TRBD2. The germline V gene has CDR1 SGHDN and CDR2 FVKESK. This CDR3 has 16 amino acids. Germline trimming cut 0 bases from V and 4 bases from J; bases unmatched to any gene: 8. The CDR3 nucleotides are TGTGCCAGCAGCCAAGAGCCTAGCGGAGCCCCAGAGACCCAGTACTTC. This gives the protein CASSQEPSGAPETQYF. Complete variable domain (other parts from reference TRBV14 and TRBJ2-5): EAGVTQFPSHSVIEKGQTVTLRCDPISGHDNLYWYRRVMGKEIKFLLHFVKESKQDESGMPNNRFLAERTGGTYSTLKVQPAELEDSGVYFCASSQEPSGAPETQYFGPGTRLLVL.

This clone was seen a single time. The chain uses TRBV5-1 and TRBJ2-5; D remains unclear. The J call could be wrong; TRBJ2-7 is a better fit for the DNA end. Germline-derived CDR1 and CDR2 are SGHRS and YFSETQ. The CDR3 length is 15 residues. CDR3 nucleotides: TGCGCCAGCAGCTCTGCGGCCAGCGACTCCTACGAGCAGTACTTC. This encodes CASSSAASDSYEQYF.

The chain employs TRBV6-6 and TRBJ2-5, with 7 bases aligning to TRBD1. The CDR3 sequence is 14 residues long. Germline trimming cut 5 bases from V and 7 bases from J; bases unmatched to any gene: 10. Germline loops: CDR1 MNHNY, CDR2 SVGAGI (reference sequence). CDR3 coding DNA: TGTGCCAGCAGTGAGGGACAGACCATGAGGACCCAGTACTTC. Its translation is CASSEGQTMRTQYF.

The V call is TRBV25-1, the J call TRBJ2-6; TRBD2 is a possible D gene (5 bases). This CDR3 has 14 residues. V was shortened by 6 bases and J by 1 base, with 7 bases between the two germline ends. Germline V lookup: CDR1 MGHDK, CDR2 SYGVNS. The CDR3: CASSGISGANVLTF. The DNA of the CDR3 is TGTGCCAGCAGCGGGATTTCTGGGGCCAACGTCCTGACTTTC.

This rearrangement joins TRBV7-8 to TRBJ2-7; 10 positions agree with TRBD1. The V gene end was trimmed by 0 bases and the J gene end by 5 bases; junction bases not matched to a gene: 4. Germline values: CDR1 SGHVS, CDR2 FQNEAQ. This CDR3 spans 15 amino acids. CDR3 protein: CASSLAGTGEHEQYF. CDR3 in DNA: TGTGCCAGCAGCTTAGCCGGGACAGGGGAGCACGAGCAGTACTTC.

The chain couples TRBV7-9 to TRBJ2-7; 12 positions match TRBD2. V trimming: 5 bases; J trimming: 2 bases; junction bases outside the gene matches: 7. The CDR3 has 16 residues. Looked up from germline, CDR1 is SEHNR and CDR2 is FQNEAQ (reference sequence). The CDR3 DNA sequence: TGTGCCAGCAGCCCCGACTGGACTAGCGGGACCTACGAGCAGTACTTC. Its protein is CASSPDWTSGTYEQYF.

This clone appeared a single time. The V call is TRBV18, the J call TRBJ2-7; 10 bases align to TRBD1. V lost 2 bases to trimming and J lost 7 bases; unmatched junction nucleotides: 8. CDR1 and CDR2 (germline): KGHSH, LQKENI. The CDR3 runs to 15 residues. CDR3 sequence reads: CASSPAGQGLGEQYF. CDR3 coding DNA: TGTGCCAGCTCACCAGCGGGACAGGGGTTGGGAGAGCAGTACTTC.

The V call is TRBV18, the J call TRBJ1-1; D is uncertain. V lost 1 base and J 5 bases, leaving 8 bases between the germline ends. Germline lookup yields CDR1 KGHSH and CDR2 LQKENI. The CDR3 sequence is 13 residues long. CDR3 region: CASSPRGVTEAFF. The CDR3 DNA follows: TGTGCCAGCTCACCACGCGGGGTAACTGAAGCTTTCTTT. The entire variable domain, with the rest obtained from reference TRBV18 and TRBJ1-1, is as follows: NAGVMQNPRHLVRRRGQEARLRCSPMKGHSHVYWYRQLPEEGLKFMVYLQKENIIDESGMPKERFSAEFPKEGPSILRIQQVVRGDSAAYFCASSPRGVTEAFFGQGTRLTVV.

Here the CDR3 DNA reads TGTGCCAGTGTCAGGGTCCTAGGAACCGGGGAGCTGTTTTTT. This gives the protein CASVRVLGTGELFF. The V gene is TRBV27, the J gene TRBJ2-2; D possibly corresponds to TRBD1 (5 bases). The germline CDR1 and CDR2 sequences are MNHEY and SMNVEV (reference sequence). The CDR3 covers 14 residues. V lost 9 bases to trimming and J lost 5 bases, with 16 bases between them.

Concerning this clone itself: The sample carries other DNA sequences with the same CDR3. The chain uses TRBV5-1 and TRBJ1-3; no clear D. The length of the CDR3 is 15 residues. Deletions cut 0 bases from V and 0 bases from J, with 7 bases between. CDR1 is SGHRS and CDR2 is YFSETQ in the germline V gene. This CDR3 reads CASSLEGSSGNTIYF. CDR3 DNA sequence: TGCGCCAGCAGCTTGGAAGGGAGCTCTGGAAACACCATATATTTT.

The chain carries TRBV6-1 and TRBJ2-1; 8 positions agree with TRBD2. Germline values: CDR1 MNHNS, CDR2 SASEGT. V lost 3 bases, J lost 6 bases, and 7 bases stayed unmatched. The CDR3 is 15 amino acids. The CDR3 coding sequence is TGTGCCAGCAGTGAGCGGGAGGATTCCGCCAATGAGCAGTTCTTC. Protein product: CASSEREDSANEQFF.

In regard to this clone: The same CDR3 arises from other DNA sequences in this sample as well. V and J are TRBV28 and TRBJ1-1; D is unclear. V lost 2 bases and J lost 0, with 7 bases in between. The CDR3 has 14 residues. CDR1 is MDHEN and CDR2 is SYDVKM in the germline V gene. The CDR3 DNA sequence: TGTGCCAGCAGTTTAGGAGGGCTGAACACTGAAGCTTTCTTT. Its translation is CASSLGGLNTEAFF.

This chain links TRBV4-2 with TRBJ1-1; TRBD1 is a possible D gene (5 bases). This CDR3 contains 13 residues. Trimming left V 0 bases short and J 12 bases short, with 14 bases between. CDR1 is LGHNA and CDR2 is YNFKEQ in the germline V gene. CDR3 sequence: CASSQDTGAWTFF. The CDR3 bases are TGTGCCAGCAGCCAAGATACAGGTGCCTGGACTTTCTTT.

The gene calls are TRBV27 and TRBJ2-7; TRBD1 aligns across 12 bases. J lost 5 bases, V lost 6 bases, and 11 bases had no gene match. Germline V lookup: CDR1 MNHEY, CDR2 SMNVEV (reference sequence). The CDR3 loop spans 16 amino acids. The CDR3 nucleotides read TGTGCCAGCAGCCCACTCCCGGGACAGGGGGCGAACGAGCAGTACTTC. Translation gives CASSPLPGQGANEQYF.

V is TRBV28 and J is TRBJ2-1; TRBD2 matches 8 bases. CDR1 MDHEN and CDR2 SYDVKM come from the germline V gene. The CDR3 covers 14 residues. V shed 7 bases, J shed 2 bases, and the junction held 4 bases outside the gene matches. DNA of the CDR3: TGTGCCAGCACTCTGGGACTAGCCTACAATGAGCAGTTCTTC. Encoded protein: CASTLGLAYNEQFF.

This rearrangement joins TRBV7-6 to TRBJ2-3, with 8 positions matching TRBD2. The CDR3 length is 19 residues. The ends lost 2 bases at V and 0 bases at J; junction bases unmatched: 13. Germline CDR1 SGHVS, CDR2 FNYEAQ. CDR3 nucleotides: TGTGCCAGCAGCTTATTCGCAGCGGGAGTACCCCCTAGCACAGATACGCAGTATTTT. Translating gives CASSLFAAGVPPSTDTQYF.

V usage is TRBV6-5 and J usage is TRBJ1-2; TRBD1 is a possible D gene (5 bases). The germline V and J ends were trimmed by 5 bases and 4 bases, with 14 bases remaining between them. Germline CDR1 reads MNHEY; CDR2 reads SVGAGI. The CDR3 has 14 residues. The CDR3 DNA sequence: TGTGCCAGCAGTAGACAGACGGAACGCTATGGCTACACCTTC. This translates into CASSRQTERYGYTF.

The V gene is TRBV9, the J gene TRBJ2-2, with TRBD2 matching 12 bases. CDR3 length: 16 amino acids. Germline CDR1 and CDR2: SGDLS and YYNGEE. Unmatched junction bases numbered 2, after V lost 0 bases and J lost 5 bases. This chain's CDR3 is CASSVETSGRTGELFF. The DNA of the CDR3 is TGTGCCAGCAGCGTAGAGACTAGCGGGAGAACCGGGGAGCTGTTTTTT. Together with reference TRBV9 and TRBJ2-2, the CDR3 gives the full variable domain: DSGVTQTPKHLITATGQRVTLRCSPRSGDLSVYWYQQSLDQGLQFLIQYYNGEERAKGNILERFSAQQFPDLHSELNLSSLELGDSALYFCASSVETSGRTGELFFGEGSRLTVL.

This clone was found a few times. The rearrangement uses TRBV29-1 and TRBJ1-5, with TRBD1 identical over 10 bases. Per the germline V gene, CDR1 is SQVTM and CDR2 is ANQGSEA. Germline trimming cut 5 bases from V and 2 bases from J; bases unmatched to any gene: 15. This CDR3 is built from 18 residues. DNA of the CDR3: TGCAGCGTTCCCACGTCGATAATGGGACAGGGGCGCAATCAGCCCCAGCATTTT. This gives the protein CSVPTSIMGQGRNQPQHF.

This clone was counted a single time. The CDR3 is CASSLSRNFGETQYF. The CDR3 DNA follows: TGTGCCAGCAGCTTATCCCGAAACTTCGGGGAGACCCAGTACTTC. The V and J genes are TRBV7-3 and TRBJ2-5; D gene unclear. The CDR3 is made up of 15 amino acids. Between the trimmed V and J ends, which lost 2 bases and 5 bases, there was a span of 15 bases. Germline lookup yields CDR1 SGHTA and CDR2 FQGTGA.

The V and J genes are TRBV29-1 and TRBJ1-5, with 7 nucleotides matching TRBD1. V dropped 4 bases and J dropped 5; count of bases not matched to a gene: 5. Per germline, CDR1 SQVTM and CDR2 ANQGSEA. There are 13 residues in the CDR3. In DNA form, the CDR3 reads TGCAGCGTTGCGCCAGACAGGGATCAGCCCCAGCATTTT. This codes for CSVAPDRDQPQHF.

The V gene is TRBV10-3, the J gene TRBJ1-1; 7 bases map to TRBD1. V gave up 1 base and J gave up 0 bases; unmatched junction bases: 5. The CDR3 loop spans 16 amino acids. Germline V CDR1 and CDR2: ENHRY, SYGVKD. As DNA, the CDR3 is TGTGCCATCAGTGAGTGGGGACAGCGGATGAACACTGAAGCTTTCTTT. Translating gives CAISEWGQRMNTEAFF.

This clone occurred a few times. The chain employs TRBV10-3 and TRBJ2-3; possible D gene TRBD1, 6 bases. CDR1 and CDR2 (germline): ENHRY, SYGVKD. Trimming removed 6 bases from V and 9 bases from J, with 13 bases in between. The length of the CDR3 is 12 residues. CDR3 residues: CAIRAGQTTQYF. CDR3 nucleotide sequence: TGTGCCATCAGGGCCGGACAGACGACGCAGTATTTT.

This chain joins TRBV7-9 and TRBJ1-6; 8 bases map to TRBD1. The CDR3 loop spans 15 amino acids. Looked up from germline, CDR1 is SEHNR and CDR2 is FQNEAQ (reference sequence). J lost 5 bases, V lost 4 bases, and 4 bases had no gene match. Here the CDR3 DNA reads TGTGCCAGCAGCTCCCGGGACAGGCATAATTCACCCCTCCACTTT. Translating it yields CASSSRDRHNSPLHF. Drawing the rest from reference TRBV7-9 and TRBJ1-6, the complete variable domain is DTGVSQNPRHKITKRGQNVTFRCDPISEHNRLYWYRQTLGQGPEFLTYFQNEAQLEKSRLLSDRFSAERPKGSFSTLEIQRTEQGDSAMYLCASSSRDRHNSPLHFGNGTRLTVT.